The 9 T cell receptor beta chains listed next were all sequenced from one sample in a study of blood T cell repertoires in COVID-19. TCRdb's copy holds only in-frame clones and misses some; the assay was immunoSEQ multiplex PCR. The sample includes approximately 120,000 clones, 75% to 90% seen only once; the top ten take approximately 20%. Sequenced: peripheral blood. All receptors derive from a human donor with acute or convalescent COVID-19. The donor label of this sample is uncertain.

This chain uses TRBV2 with TRBJ1-5; 9 bases are shared with TRBD1. The junction had 4 bases not matched to a gene; V was cut back by 8 bases and J by 5 bases. This CDR3 has 13 amino acids. CDR1 is SNHLY, CDR2 FYNNEI, per germline. The CDR3 loop is CASGTGFDQPQHF. The CDR3 DNA sequence: TGTGCCAGCGGGACAGGGTTTGATCAGCCCCAGCATTTT.

The chain recombines TRBV2 with TRBJ2-1; tentatively, D is TRBD2 (6 bases). With 4 bases removed from V and 9 bases from J, the gap between germline ends came to 19 bases. Per germline, CDR1 SNHLY and CDR2 FYNNEI. The CDR3 has 15 amino acids. Here the CDR3 reads CASSVETRVKGEQFF. The DNA for the CDR3 is TGTGCCAGCAGTGTTGAGACTAGGGTCAAGGGTGAGCAGTTCTTC.

The J gene is TRBJ1-1, the V gene TRBV28; possibly TRBD1 for D (6 bases). The V gene lost 8 bases and the J gene lost 4 bases, with 14 bases spanning the gap. Germline values: CDR1 MDHEN, CDR2 SYDVKM. The CDR3 runs to 13 residues. The DNA of the CDR3 is TGTGCCAGCTTGAAGCCAGGGGTCACTGAAGCTTTCTTT. Its protein is CASLKPGVTEAFF.

This clone was recorded only once. V gene TRBV6-5 combines with J gene TRBJ2-7; 7 positions agree with TRBD2. Unmatched junction bases numbered 4, after V lost 6 bases and J lost 2 bases. CDR3 size: 13 residues. Germline V lookup: CDR1 MNHEY, CDR2 SVGAGI. The CDR3 loop reads CASSRSGTYEQYF. CDR3 coding DNA: TGTGCCAGCAGCCGCAGCGGGACCTACGAGCAGTACTTC.

This clone was counted a few times. This rearrangement joins TRBV28 to TRBJ1-2; D perhaps matches TRBD1 (5 bases). This CDR3 region has 13 residues. Deletions cut 8 bases from V and 3 bases from J, with 13 bases between. The germline V gene has CDR1 MDHEN and CDR2 SYDVKM. The CDR3 DNA follows: TGTGCCAGCTCGAACCCAGGGCACTATGGCTACACCTTC. It codes for CASSNPGHYGYTF.

The V call is TRBV5-6, the J call TRBJ2-7; tentative D call: TRBD1 (6 bases). The V end lost 3 bases, the J end lost 4 bases, and 11 bases lay between the germline ends. Germline V lookup: CDR1 SGHDT, CDR2 YYEEEE. The CDR3 consists of 13 residues. CDR3 in DNA: TGTGCCAGCAGCTCCAGGGGTAGATACGAGCAGTACTTC. It encodes CASSSRGRYEQYF.

V usage is TRBV6-5 and J usage is TRBJ2-2; 7 bases map to TRBD2. There are 14 residues in the CDR3. Germline CDR1 reads MNHEY; CDR2 reads SVGAGI. The junction had 4 bases not matched to a gene; V was cut back by 6 bases and J by 3 bases. The CDR3 reads CASSRSGDTGELFF. In nucleotides, the CDR3 is TGTGCCAGCAGCCGCAGCGGGGACACCGGGGAGCTGTTTTTT.

This chain links TRBV19 with TRBJ1-3, with D maybe TRBD1 (5 bases). CDR3 length equals 15 residues. From germline, CDR1 is LNHDA and CDR2 SQIVND (reference sequence). The germline V and J ends were trimmed by 2 bases and 2 bases, with 10 bases remaining between them. Here the CDR3 DNA reads TGTGCCAGTAGTATACAGGGTCGAACTGGAAACACCATATATTTT. Translated: CASSIQGRTGNTIYF.

This chain connects TRBV28 to TRBJ2-7, with TRBD2 matching 8 bases. The ends lost 4 bases at V and 4 bases at J; junction bases unmatched: 9. The CDR3 covers 15 residues. Germline CDR1 and CDR2: MDHEN and SYDVKM. Here the CDR3 DNA reads TGTGCCAGCAGTTCGCCGGGACTAGGACCATACGAGCAGTACTTC. Translating it yields CASSSPGLGPYEQYF.